This T cell receptor beta chain was sequenced in a study of cytomegalovirus exposure and HLA in healthy donors. Whole-study findings and limits: In vitro experiments confirmed that three CMV-associated chains were specific for CMV antigens. The tendency of first-cohort TCR clusters to co-occur in the approximately 110 validation repertoires was identified by a subsequent analysis. While the bulk of TCR sequences proved rare, some public TCRs turned up in many donors.

Turning to this clone: What it recognizes is unknown.

Data came from immunoSEQ multiplex PCR; TCRdb stores just in-frame clones and leaves some out. The table records around 130,000 clones, about nine tenths of them present only once. Trimming pared 6 bases from V and 4 bases from J, leaving 9 bases between. The CDR3 loop spans 12 amino acids. Germline assignment: CDR1 SNHLY and CDR2 FYNNEI. The material sequenced was PBMCs. The chain couples TRBV2 to TRBJ1-2; D possibly corresponds to TRBD1 (6 bases). This receptor was taken from a man aged 25 to 45 in good health and CMV-seronegative. CDR3 sequence (DNA): TGTGCCAGCAGGTCGGACAGCTATGGCTACACCTTC. It codes for CASRSDSYGYTF.